The rows below give T cell receptor beta chains drawn from one sample of a study of blood T cell repertoires in COVID-19. Libraries were prepared by immunoSEQ multiplex PCR; TCRdb keeps only in-frame clonotypes and omits some of them. The repertoire includes 200,000 to 250,000 clones, roughly four fifths of them detected once, and 3% to 4% sits in the top ten. Material for sequencing was peripheral blood. Receptors were obtained from a woman aged 18-29 years with acute or convalescent COVID-19. Both conserved end residues are part of each CDR3. The order of the fields is D gene, V gene, J gene, clone size, CDR3 protein, CDR3 DNA. D genes are given only for firm matches. Where a row states a size, it is once, few, many or the class of an expanded clone; other rows omit it.

TRBD2,TRBV5-1,TRBJ2-7,.,CASSLEASGRSGEQYF,TGCGCCAGCAGCTTGGAGGCTAGCGGGAGGAGCGGCGAGCAGTACTTC
TRBD2,TRBV6-5,TRBJ2-3,.,CASTVAGADTQYF,TGTGCCAGCACGGTAGCGGGAGCCGATACGCAGTATTTT
.,TRBV7-2,TRBJ1-4,.,CASSLAGPVTNEKLFF,TGTGCCAGCAGCTTAGCTGGGCCGGTTACTAATGAAAAACTGTTTTTT
.,TRBV19,TRBJ2-7,.,CASSLKGVSYEQYF,TGTGCCAGTAGCTTAAAGGGGGTGTCCTACGAGCAGTACTTC
.,TRBV2,TRBJ1-4,.,CASSENRDARLFF,TGTGCCAGCAGTGAGAACAGGGACGCACGACTGTTTTTT
TRBD1,TRBV7-3,TRBJ2-3,.,CASSRTGPSTDTQYF,TGTGCCAGCAGCCGGACAGGACCTAGCACAGATACGCAGTATTTT
.,TRBV6-5,TRBJ2-7,.,CASKGGATGGYEQYF,TGTGCCAGCAAAGGGGGGGCTACCGGAGGGTACGAGCAGTACTTC
TRBD2,TRBV7-9,TRBJ2-5,few,CASSPPLAGSQETQYF,TGTGCCAGCAGTCCACCTTTAGCGGGAAGCCAAGAGACCCAGTACTTC
.,TRBV21-1,TRBJ1-5,.,CASKRQGNQPQHF,TGTGCCAGCAAAAGACAGGGCAATCAGCCCCAGCATTTT
.,TRBV27,TRBJ1-5,few,CASSLSGPTSNQPQHF,TGTGCCAGCAGTTTATCGGGCCCCACTAGCAATCAGCCCCAGCATTTT
TRBD1,TRBV6-7,TRBJ1-1,.,CASSVRGRENTEAFF,TGTGCCAGCAGCGTAAGGGGGCGAGAGAACACTGAAGCTTTCTTT
.,TRBV6-2/TRBV6-3,TRBJ1-5,.,CASSYYDSPNQPQHF,TGTGCCAGCAGTTACTACGACAGCCCCAATCAGCCCCAGCATTTT
TRBD1,TRBV9,TRBJ2-1,.,CASSVPGTVNNEQFF,TGTGCCAGCAGCGTTCCCGGGACAGTTAACAATGAGCAGTTCTTC